This T cell receptor (beta chain) stems from a study of immune evolution from preneoplasia to lung adenocarcinoma. Study results and limitations: Later-stage lesions appeared to have more T cells, more diversity, less clonality.

This clone was found once. Its antigen is not known. Germline V gene data show CDR1 as LGHNA and CDR2 as YSLEER. The V gene lost 1 base and the J gene lost 6 bases, with 10 bases spanning the gap. The CDR3 is 13 amino acids. This table comes from immunoSEQ multiplex PCR, and its TCRdb copy is limited to in-frame clones, with some not included. This table has about 3,200 clones, around 80% appearing once. Patients had resection in Japan or China between about 2013 and 2017. The TCR sequence derives from a donor older than 65 with lung adenocarcinoma. The genes are TRBV4-3 and TRBJ2-7; D is perhaps TRBD1 or TRBD2 (5 bases each). The material sequenced was FFPE adjacent normal lung tissue. The CDR3 spells CASSQVAGSEQYF. The CDR3 coding sequence is TGCGCCAGCAGCCAAGTCGCAGGGAGCGAGCAGTACTTC.